Described below is a single T cell receptor (beta chain) sequence and its context. Its recognized antigen is unknown. One end of the junction fails to match germline, which may point to a read error. These data come from a study of tumor and adjacent non-tumor tissue in lung cancer (dated by TCRdb to 2016 to 2019). Study-level background: Of the cohort, eleven to twelve patients had adenocarcinoma, 2 had squamous cell carcinoma and 1 had small cell lung cancer. Using bulk TCRbeta repertoires from around 14 lung cancer patients, the study set lung tumor tissue side by side with matched distant non-tumor lung tissue. Over 25 paired specimens, one tumor and one normal lung sample per patient, were profiled by TCRbeta CDR3 sequencing. Ages among the approximately 15 patients ranged from roughly 31 to 85 years, there were around ten men and 5 women, and disease was at TNM stage I to III. In total, sequencing yielded over 95 million productive TCRbeta reads, which works out to an average of roughly 4.2 million reads per sample. Overall study outcomes, separate from this receptor: In normal lung, the top 100 clones accounted for a significantly larger cumulative share of the repertoire than in tumor tissue. With only around 15 patients in the cohort, the authors noted that larger samples and more detailed clinical data are needed. Younger patients had significantly higher TCR diversity, and higher tumor TCR diversity was associated with shorter overall and disease-free survival. Peripheral blood was not sequenced, so blood TCRbeta repertoires in these lung cancer patients were not examined. Neither the sequencing platform nor unique molecular identifiers are named or mentioned anywhere in the methods. Tumor tissue showed significantly higher TCR diversity (inverse Simpson) than normal lung tissue, at 431.37 vs 166.20 (P = 0.0075, Mann-Whitney U test).

Libraries were prepared through multiplex PCR. The reads were generated on an Illumina HiSeq 2500. TCRbeta libraries were built by three rounds of nested PCR using primers (Table S4), following protocols modified from ARM-PCR. Before sequencing, PCR products of 200-500 bp were excised from the gel and purified with the QIAquick gel extraction kit. The paper's processing steps were these. Reads were cleaned with Trimmomatic, merged with FLASH into complete CDR3 sequences, and assigned to V(D)J germline segments with MiTCR. VDJtools was used to compute clonal diversity as the inverse Simpson's index. A read counted as productive if the sequence was in-frame and lacked a premature stop codon. Through fastp at Q25 and MiXCR, TCRdb rebuilt clones from the public reads, retaining in-frame beta chains. Every distinct CDR3 protein forms one entry, paired with its most common genes and DNA. TCRdb, not the original authors, processed these V and J calls. For this sample the table gives over 100,000 distinct CDR3 sequences, of which roughly 74% were detected only once. The biggest ten clones account for around a third of the sample.

CDR1 and CDR2 were assigned from the germline V gene as SGHNT and YENEEA. From the cysteine through the phenylalanine, the CDR3 covers 12 amino acids. Only the CDR3 DNA stays, 36 bases, in frame from base 1. RNA was isolated from bulk, unsorted tissue, and RNA quality was assessed with a NanoDrop ND-1000 and an Agilent 2100. The donors were newly diagnosed lung cancer patients admitted for thoracic surgery in China from August to November 2014 who had not received prior chemotherapy. Anyone who had undergone radiotherapy or chemotherapy before, or who had another cancer at the same time, was left out of the study. Surgical tissue pieces of about 1-2.3 cm3 were preserved in RNAlater solution and were kept at -80 degrees C until use.

Sequencing was performed on lung tumor tissue. Recombination linked TRBV11-3 to TRBJ1-4; no D gene is confidently identified. The clonotype comes from a woman aged 55-70 years with non-small cell lung cancer. The nucleotide sequence is given as TGTGCCAGCAGCATCGAGTCGGAAAAACTGGTTTTT. This yields the protein CASSIESEKLVF. The CDR3, completed at both ends by the reference TRBV11-3 and TRBJ1-4 genes, gives the full variable domain EAGVVQSPRYKIIEKKQPVAFWCNPISGHNTLYWYLQNLGQGPELLIRYENEEAVDDSQLPKDRFSAERLKGVDSTLKIQPAELGDSAVYLCASSIESEKLVFGSGTQLSVL.